This record looks at one TCR beta chain sequence and its context. This CDR3 is also generated by other DNA sequences in the sample. These data belong to a study of blood T cell repertoires in COVID-19. The overall study: Some COVID-19 samples were acute and others convalescent; all came from the United States, Italy and Spain. In each case, the material was cDNA or gDNA derived from T cells, B-cell-depleted T cells, or PBMCs.

In the original processing: Reference gene primers were amplified, and this amplification served to estimate nucleated cell counts. Clones were read by immunoSEQ multiplex PCR, and TCRdb kept only the in-frame ones, dropping some. The V and J calls and clone size come from that table; D and trimming were worked out from the DNA. The sample includes a few hundred thousand clones, roughly 91% seen only once; the top ten take around 0.98%. The V end lost 4 bases, the J end lost 6 bases, and 16 bases lay between the germline ends. CDR3 size: 15 residues. In germline, CDR1 is LGHDT, CDR2 YNNKEL (reference sequence).

Sequenced: peripheral blood. This sequence was found in a woman in her thirties or forties who had recovered from COVID-19. The chain links TRBV3-1 (or the pseudogene TRBV3-2) to TRBJ2-1, with D possibly being TRBD2 (6 bases). CDR3 residues: CASSPQGLASNEQFF. The CDR3 region has the DNA TGTGCCAGCAGCCCGCAGGGCCTAGCGAGCAATGAGCAGTTCTTC.